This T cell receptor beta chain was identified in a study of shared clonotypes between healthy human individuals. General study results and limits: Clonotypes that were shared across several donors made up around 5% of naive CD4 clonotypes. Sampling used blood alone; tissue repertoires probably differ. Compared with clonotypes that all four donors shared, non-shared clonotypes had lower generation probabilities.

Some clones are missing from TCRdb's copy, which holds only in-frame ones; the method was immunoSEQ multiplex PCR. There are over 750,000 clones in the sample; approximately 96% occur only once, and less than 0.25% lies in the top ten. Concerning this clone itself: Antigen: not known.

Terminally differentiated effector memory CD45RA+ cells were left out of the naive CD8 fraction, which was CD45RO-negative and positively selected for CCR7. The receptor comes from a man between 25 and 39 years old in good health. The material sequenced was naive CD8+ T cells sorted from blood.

CDR3 loop: CASSTTGELFF. CDR3 in DNA: TGCGCCAGCAGTACCACCGGGGAGCTGTTTTTT. The genes are TRBV4-1 and TRBJ2-2, with unresolved D. CDR1 and CDR2 from the germline V gene are MGHRA and YSYEKL. This CDR3 contains 11 residues. Deletions cut 6 bases from V and 4 bases from J, with 3 bases between.